Sequencing of this T cell receptor beta chain was carried out in a study of shared clonotypes between healthy human individuals. As regards this clone: Other DNA sequences of this sample code for an identical CDR3.

Clones were read by immunoSEQ multiplex PCR, and TCRdb kept only the in-frame ones, dropping some. Altogether 170,000 or so clones are present, about 68% being singletons, with the ten largest covering less than 11%. This CDR3 has 16 residues. Germline assignment: CDR1 SGHRS and CDR2 YFSETQ. V lost 0 bases to trimming and J lost 5 bases; unmatched junction nucleotides: 4. This receptor was identified in a man younger than 40 in good health. Sequencing was performed on memory CD4+ T cells sorted from blood. Subset specified: CD45RA-negative fraction. V is TRBV5-1 and J is TRBJ2-2; 10 nucleotides align to TRBD2. The CDR3, as DNA: TGCGCCAGCAGCTTGGTTTCTAGCGGGAGTACCGGGGAGCTGTTTTTT. Its translation is CASSLVSSGSTGELFF.